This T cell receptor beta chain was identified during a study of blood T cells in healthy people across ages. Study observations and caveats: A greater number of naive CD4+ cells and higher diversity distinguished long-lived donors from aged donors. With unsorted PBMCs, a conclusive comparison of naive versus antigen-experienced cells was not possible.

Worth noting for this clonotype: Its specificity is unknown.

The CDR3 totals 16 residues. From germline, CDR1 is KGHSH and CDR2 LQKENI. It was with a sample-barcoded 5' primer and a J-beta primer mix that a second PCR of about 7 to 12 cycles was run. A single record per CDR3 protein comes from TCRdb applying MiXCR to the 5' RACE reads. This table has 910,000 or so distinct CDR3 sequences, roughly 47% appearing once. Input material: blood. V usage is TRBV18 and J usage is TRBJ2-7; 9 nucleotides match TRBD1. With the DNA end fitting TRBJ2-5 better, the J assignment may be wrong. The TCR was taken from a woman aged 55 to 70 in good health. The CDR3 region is CASSPSGTGSRETQYF. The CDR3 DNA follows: TGTGCCAGCTCACCAAGTGGGACAGGGTCTAGAGAGACCCAGTACTTC.